The entry below describes one T cell receptor (beta chain). Its antigen is unknown. This sample was taken from a study of cytomegalovirus exposure and HLA in healthy donors. Study-wide points: In a later analysis, TCR beta V- and J-gene trimming showed a link to a missense DCLRE1C variant. Earlier analysis found most TCR beta V segments productive about 87% or about 30% of the time. With further analysis later on, most CMV-associated TCR beta chains appeared HLA-restricted.

The germline CDR1 and CDR2 sequences are SGHTA and FQGTGA. The CDR3 runs 14 residues. The junction had 9 bases not matched to a gene; V was cut back by 5 bases and J by 7 bases. PCR employed 60 Vbeta and 13 Jbeta primers. Here immunoSEQ multiplex PCR was the method, and the copy in TCRdb shows in-frame clones only, minus some. Of around 180,000 clones listed, over 70% are singletons. The sequenced material came from PBMCs. The TCR originated in a woman aged 18-29 years in good health and CMV-seropositive. The rearrangement uses TRBV7-3 and TRBJ1-1; 8 nucleotides line up with TRBD1. The CDR3 reads CASSPDRARGEAFF. For the CDR3, the DNA is TGTGCCAGCAGCCCGGACAGGGCGCGGGGTGAAGCTTTCTTT.